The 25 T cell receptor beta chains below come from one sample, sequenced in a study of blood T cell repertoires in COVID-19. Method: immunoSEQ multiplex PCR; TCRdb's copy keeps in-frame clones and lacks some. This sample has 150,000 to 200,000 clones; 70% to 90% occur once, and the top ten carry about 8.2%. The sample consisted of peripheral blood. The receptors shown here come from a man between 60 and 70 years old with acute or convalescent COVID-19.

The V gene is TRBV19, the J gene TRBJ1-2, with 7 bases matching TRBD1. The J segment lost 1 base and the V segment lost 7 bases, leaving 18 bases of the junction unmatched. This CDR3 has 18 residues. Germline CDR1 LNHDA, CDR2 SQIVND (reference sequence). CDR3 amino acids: CASTDQRGGRSFNYGYTF. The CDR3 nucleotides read TGTGCCAGTACCGACCAAAGAGGGGGCAGATCCTTTAACTATGGCTACACCTTC.

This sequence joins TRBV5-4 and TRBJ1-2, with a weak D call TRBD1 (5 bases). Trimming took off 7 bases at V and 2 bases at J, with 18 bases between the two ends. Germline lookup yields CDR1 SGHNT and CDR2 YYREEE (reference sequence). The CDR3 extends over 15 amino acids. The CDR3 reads CASLNTGRTNYGYTF. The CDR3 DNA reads TGTGCCAGCCTTAACACCGGACGGACAAACTATGGCTACACCTTC.

The CDR3 here is CASSPVAGAATQYF. The CDR3, as DNA: TGTGCCAGCAGCCCGGTCGCGGGAGCCGCTACGCAGTATTTT. This sequence joins TRBV7-3 and TRBJ2-3, with TRBD2 identical over 7 bases. Looked up from germline, CDR1 is SGHTA and CDR2 is FQGTGA. The CDR3 is 14 residues long. V gave up 5 bases and J gave up 8 bases; unmatched junction bases: 10.

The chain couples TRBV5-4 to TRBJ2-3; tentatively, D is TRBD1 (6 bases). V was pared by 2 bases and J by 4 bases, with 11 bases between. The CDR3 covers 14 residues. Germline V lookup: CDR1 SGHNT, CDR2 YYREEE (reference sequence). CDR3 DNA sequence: TGTGCCAGCAGCTTTGCAGGGGAGTCAGATACGCAGTATTTT. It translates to CASSFAGESDTQYF. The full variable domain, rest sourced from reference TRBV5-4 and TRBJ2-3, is ETGVTQSPTHLIKTRGQQVTLRCSSQSGHNTVSWYQQALGQGPQFIFQYYREEENGRGNFPPRFSGLQFPNYSSELNVNALELDDSALYLCASSFAGESDTQYFGPGTRLTVL.

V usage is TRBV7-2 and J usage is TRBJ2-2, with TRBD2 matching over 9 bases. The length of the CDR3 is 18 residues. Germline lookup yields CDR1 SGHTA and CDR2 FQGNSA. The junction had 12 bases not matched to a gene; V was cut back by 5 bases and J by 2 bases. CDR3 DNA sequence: TGTGCCAGCAGCGAAACGGGCGGGAGGGCGTCAAACACCGGGGAGCTGTTTTTT. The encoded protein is CASSETGGRASNTGELFF.

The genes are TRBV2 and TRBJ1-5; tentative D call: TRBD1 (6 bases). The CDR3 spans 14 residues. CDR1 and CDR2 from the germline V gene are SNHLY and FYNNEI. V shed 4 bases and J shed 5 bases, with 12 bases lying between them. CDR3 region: CASSADSYYQPQHF. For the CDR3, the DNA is TGTGCCAGCAGTGCGGACAGCTATTATCAGCCCCAGCATTTT.

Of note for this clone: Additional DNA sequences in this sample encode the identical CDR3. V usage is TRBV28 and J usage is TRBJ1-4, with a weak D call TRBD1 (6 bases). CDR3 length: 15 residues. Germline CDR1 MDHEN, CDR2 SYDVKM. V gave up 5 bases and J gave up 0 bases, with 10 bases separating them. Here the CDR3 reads CASSTSGATNEKLFF. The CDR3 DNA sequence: TGTGCCAGCAGTACCTCAGGGGCAACTAATGAAAAACTGTTTTTT.

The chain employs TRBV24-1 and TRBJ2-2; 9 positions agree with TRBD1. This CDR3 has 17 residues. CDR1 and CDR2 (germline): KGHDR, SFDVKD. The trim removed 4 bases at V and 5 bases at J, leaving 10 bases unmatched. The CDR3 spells CATSDPMTGGGTGELFF. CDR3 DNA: TGTGCCACCAGTGACCCGATGACAGGGGGAGGAACCGGGGAGCTGTTTTTT.

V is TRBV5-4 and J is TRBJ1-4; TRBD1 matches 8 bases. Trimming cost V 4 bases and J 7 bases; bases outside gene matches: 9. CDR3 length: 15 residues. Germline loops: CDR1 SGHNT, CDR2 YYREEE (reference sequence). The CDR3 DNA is TGTGCCAGCAGCGTGGGGCAGGGGGCTAGTGAAAAACTGTTTTTT. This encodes CASSVGQGASEKLFF.

CDR3 sequence reads: CASSYLQGARDTQYF. For the CDR3, the DNA is TGCGCCAGCAGCTATCTCCAGGGGGCCCGGGATACGCAGTATTTT. This chain joins TRBV5-1 and TRBJ2-3, with 8 bases lining up with TRBD1. There are 15 residues in the CDR3. Unmatched junction bases numbered 9, after V lost 3 bases and J lost 6 bases. Looked up from germline, CDR1 is SGHRS and CDR2 is YFSETQ. Together with reference TRBV5-1 and TRBJ2-3, the CDR3 gives the full variable domain: KAGVTQTPRYLIKTRGQQVTLSCSPISGHRSVSWYQQTPGQGLQFLFEYFSETQRNKGNFPGRFSGRQFSNSRSEMNVSTLELGDSALYLCASSYLQGARDTQYFGPGTRLTVL.

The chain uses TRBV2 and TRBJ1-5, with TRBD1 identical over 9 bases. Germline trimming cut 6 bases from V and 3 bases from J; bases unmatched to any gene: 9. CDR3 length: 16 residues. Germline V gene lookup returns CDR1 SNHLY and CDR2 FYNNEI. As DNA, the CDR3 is TGTGCCAGCAGCTACGGGCGGACAGGGGTCAATCAGCCCCAGCATTTT. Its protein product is CASSYGRTGVNQPQHF.

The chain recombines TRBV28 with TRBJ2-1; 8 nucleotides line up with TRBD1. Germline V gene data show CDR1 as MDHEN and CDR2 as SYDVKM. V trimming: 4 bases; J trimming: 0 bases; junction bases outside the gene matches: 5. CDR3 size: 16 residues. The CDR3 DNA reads TGTGCCAGCAGTTCGCAGGGGGCCATCTCCTACAATGAGCAGTTCTTC. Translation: CASSSQGAISYNEQFF. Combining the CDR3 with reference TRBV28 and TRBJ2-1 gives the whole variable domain DVKVTQSSRYLVKRTGEKVFLECVQDMDHENMFWYRQDPGLGLRLIYFSYDVKMKEKGDIPEGYSVSREKKERFSLILESASTNQTSMYLCASSSQGAISYNEQFFGPGTRLTVL.

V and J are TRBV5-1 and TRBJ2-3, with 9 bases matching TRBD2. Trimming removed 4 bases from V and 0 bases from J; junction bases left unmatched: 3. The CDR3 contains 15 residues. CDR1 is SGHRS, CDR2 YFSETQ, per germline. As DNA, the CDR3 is TGCGCCAGCAGCCTTACTAGCGGGAGCACAGATACGCAGTATTTT. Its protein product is CASSLTSGSTDTQYF.

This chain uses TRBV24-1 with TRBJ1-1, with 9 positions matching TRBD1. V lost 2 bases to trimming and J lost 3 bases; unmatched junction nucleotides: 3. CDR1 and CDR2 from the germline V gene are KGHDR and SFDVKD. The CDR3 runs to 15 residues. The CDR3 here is CATSDSTGGDTEAFF. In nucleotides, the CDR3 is TGTGCCACCAGTGATTCGACAGGGGGGGACACTGAAGCTTTCTTT.

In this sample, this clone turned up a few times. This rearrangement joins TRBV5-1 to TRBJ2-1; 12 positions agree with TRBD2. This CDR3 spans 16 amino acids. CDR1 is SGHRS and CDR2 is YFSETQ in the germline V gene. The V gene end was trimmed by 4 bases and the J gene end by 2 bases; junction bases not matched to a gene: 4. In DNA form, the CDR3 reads TGCGCCAGCAGCCCAGGGACTAGCGGGCCCTACAATGAGCAGTTCTTC. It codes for CASSPGTSGPYNEQFF.

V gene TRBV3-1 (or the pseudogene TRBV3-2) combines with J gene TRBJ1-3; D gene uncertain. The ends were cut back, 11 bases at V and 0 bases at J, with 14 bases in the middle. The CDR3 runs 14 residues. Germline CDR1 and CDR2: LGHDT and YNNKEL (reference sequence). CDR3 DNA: TGTGCCTCCGGCGGTGTAGACTCTGGAAACACCATATATTTT. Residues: CASGGVDSGNTIYF.

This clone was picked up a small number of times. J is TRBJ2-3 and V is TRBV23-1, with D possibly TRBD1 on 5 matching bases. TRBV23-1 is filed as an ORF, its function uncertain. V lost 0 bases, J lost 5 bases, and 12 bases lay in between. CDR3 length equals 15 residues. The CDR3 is CASSQSRTRGDTQYF. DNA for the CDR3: TGCGCCAGCAGTCAATCACGGACAAGGGGAGATACGCAGTATTTT.

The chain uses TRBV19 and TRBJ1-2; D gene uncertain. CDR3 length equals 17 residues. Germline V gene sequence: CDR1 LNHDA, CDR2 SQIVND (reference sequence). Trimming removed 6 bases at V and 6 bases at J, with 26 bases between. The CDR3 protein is CASRPPGSYRQTHGYTF. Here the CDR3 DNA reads TGTGCCAGTAGACCCCCCGGGTCCTACCGCCAAACTCATGGCTACACCTTC.

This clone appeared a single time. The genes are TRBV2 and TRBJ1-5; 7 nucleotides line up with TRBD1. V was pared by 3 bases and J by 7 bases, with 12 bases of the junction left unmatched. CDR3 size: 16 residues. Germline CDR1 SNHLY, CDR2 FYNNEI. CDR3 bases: TGTGCCAGCAGTGAGAGCGCGACAGGGTCTGAACAGCCCCAGCATTTT. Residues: CASSESATGSEQPQHF. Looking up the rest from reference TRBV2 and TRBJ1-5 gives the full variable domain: EPEVTQTPSHQVTQMGQEVILRCVPISNHLYFYWYRQILGQKVEFLVSFYNNEISEKSEIFDDQFSVERPDGSNFTLKIRSTKLEDSAMYFCASSESATGSEQPQHFGDGTRLSIL.

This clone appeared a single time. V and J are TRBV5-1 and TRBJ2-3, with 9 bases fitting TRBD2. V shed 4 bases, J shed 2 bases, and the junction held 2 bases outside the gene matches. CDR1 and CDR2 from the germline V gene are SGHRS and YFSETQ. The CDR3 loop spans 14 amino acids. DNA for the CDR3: TGCGCCAGCAGCCTAGCGGGACACACAGATACGCAGTATTTT. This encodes CASSLAGHTDTQYF.

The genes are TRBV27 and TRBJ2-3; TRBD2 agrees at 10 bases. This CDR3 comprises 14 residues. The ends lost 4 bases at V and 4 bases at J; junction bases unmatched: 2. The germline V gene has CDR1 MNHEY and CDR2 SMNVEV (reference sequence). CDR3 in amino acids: CASSWGLASDTQYF. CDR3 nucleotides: TGTGCCAGCAGTTGGGGACTAGCGTCAGATACGCAGTATTTT.

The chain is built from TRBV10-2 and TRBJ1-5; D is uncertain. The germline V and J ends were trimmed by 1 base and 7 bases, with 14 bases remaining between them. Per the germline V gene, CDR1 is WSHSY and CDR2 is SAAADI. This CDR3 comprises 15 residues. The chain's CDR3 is CASSEFLGFGQPQHF. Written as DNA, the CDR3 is TGCGCCAGCAGTGAGTTCCTAGGCTTTGGGCAGCCCCAGCATTTT.

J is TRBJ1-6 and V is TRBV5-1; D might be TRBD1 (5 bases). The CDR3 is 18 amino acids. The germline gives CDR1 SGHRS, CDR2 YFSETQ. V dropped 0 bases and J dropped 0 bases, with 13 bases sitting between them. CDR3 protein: CASSLADRGDSYNSPLHF. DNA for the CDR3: TGCGCCAGCAGCTTGGCGGACCGGGGGGACTCCTATAATTCACCCCTCCACTTT. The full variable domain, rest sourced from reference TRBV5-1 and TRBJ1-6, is KAGVTQTPRYLIKTRGQQVTLSCSPISGHRSVSWYQQTPGQGLQFLFEYFSETQRNKGNFPGRFSGRQFSNSRSEMNVSTLELGDSALYLCASSLADRGDSYNSPLHFGNGTRLTVT.

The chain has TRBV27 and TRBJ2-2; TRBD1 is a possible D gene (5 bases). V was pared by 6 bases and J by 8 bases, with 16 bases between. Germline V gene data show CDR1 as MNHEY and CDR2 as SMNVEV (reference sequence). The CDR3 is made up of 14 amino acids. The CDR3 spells CASRNMGLWGELFF. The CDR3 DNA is TGTGCCAGCAGGAACATGGGGCTTTGGGGGGAGCTGTTTTTT.

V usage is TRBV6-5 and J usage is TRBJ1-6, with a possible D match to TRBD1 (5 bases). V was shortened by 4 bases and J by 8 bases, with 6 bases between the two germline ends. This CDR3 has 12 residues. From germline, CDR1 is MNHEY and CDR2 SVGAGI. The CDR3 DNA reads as TGTGCCAGCAGTTGGGGGGATTCACCCCTCCACTTT. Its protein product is CASSWGDSPLHF.